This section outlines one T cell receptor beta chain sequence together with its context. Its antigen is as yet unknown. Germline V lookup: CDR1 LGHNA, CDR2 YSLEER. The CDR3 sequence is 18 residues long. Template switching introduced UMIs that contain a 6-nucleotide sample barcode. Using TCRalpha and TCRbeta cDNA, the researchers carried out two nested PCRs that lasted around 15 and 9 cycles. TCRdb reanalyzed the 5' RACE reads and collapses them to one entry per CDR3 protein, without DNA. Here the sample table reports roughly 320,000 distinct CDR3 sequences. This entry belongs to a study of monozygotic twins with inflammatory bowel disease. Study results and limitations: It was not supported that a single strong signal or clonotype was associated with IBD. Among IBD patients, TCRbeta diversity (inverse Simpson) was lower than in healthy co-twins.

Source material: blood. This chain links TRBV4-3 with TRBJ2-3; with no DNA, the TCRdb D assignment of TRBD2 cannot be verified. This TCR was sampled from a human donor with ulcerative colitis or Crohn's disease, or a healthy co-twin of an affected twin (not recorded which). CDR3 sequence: CASSQGLAGGQVTDTQYF.